This T cell receptor beta chain was obtained from a study of T cells in Graves' hyperthyroidism and ophthalmopathy. Diagnosis rested on symptoms, serum thyroxine and TRAb, thyroid ultrasound, and orbital computed tomography. This clonotype was seen many times. Its antigen remains unknown. General study points: Most thyroid clonotypes that were expanded above 0.001 also turned up in blood. Ophthalmopathy was told apart from stable hyperthyroidism by a 13 V-J model.

The investigators amplified TCR beta CDR3 regions from RNA transcripts. TCR CDR3 underwent first-round RT-PCR with the HTBI primer set. MiXCR was run by TCRdb on the multiplex PCR reads, yielding one entry per CDR3 protein. The sample yields 610,000 or so distinct CDR3 sequences, more than 45% seen once. The CDR3 is 17 amino acids. Trimming took off 3 bases at V and 3 bases at J, with 20 bases between the two ends. Germline assignment: CDR1 SGHTA and CDR2 FQGNSA. This sequence joins TRBV7-2 and TRBJ2-5, with D hard to call. Sequenced input: peripheral blood or thyroid tissue (not recorded which). The TCR was taken from a woman aged 18-29 years with Graves' hyperthyroidism. The chain's CDR3 is CASSLLRRPRKEETQYF. For the CDR3, the DNA is TGTGCCAGCAGCTTGCTACGGAGACCCCGAAAGGAAGAGACCCAGTACTTC.